Sequencing of this T cell receptor (beta chain) was carried out in a study of shared clonotypes between healthy human individuals. Study-wide results and caveats: Naive subsets generally had larger estimated richness than memory subsets.

Measured with immunoSEQ multiplex PCR; TCRdb has only the in-frame clones, and not every one. The profile shows about 750,000 clones, nearly 95% of them singletons. Worth noting for this clone: Its antigen is not identified.

Naive-designated CD8 cells lacked CD45RO, were positively enriched for CCR7, and omitted terminally differentiated effector memory CD45RA+ cells. This CDR3 spans 14 amino acids. The chain couples TRBV7-5 to TRBJ1-1; TRBD1, the table's D call, lacks a check against the DNA. TRBV7-5 is recorded as a pseudogene. The sequenced sample consisted of naive CD8+ T cells sorted from blood. The clonotype was recovered from a man aged 30 to 39 in good health. The CDR3 DNA sequence: TGTGTCAGAAGCATGGACAGGTCCGACACTGAAGCTTTCTTT. This codes for CVRSMDRSDTEAFF.